This passage covers 15 T cell receptor beta chains from one sample sequenced in a study of tumor-infiltrating lymphocytes in oesophageal squamous cell carcinoma. One entry per CDR3 protein results from TCRdb running MiXCR on the PCR reads. The sample yields some 15,000 distinct CDR3 sequences, less than 55% seen once. Material: blood. The receptor source for this set is a female donor with esophageal squamous cell carcinoma.

This clonotype counts as medium-sized. The genes are TRBV6-1 and TRBJ2-3; TRBD2 matches at 8 bases. V trimming: 0 bases; J trimming: 1 base; junction bases outside the gene matches: 0. The germline V gene has CDR1 MNHNS and CDR2 SASEGT. The CDR3 loop spans 15 amino acids. Written as DNA, the CDR3 is TGTGCCAGCAGTGAAGCGCGGGGGGGCACAGATACGCAGTATTTT. It yields the protein CASSEARGGTDTQYF.

The chain is built from TRBV28 and TRBJ2-7; either TRBD1 or TRBD2 may fit D (5 bases each). The last part of the DNA fits TRBJ2-1 better; the J call may be wrong. The CDR3 sequence is 14 residues long. The germline V gene encodes CDR1 MDHEN and CDR2 SYDVKM. The CDR3 bases are TGTGCCAGCAGTTTATTCTTTGGGGGTCATGAGCAGTTCTTC. It specifies CASSLFFGGHEQFF.

This clonotype was seen at least ten times. CDR3 DNA: TGCAGTGCATACCCCAACAACGGTGCAGGTGGCTACACCTTC. This codes for CSAYPNNGAGGYTF. The chain carries TRBV20-1 and TRBJ1-2, with D unclear. The CDR3 consists of 14 residues. From germline, CDR1 is DFQATT and CDR2 SNEGSKA (reference sequence). V lost 6 bases, J lost 7 bases, and 21 bases lay in between.

The genes are TRBV7-3 and TRBJ2-1; D is possibly TRBD2 (6 bases). The V gene's germline CDR1 is SGHTA and CDR2 FQGTGA. The V end lost 2 bases, the J end lost 0 bases, and 8 bases lay between the germline ends. CDR3 length: 15 amino acids. CDR3 sequence: CASSLLAFSYNEQFF. CDR3 nucleotide sequence: TGTGCCAGCAGCTTACTAGCGTTCTCCTACAATGAGCAGTTCTTC. The entire variable domain, with the rest obtained from reference TRBV7-3 and TRBJ2-1, is as follows: GAGVSQTPSNKVTEKGKYVELRCDPISGHTALYWYRQSLGQGPEFLIYFQGTGAADDSGLPNDRFFAVRPEGSVSTLKIQRTERGDSAVYLCASSLLAFSYNEQFFGPGTRLTVL.

The chain links TRBV18 to TRBJ2-1; the match to TRBD1 covers 8 bases. Trimming removed 3 bases from V and 0 bases from J; junction bases left unmatched: 16. This CDR3 region has 20 residues. Germline V gives CDR1 KGHSH, CDR2 LQKENI. CDR3 residues: CASSPQNRGRRKSSYNEQFF. The CDR3 bases are TGTGCCAGCTCACCGCAAAACAGGGGGAGGAGGAAGAGCTCCTACAATGAGCAGTTCTTC.

About this clonotype: The missing conserved phenylalanine or tryptophan at the end of this CDR3 makes a read error likely. The DNA is left out, because the CDR3 cannot be placed on it with certainty; the CDR3 is given as TCRdb lists it. J is TRBJ2-3 and V is TRBV12-3 or TRBV12-4; TRBD1 was called by the table and not checked on the DNA. The CDR3 spans 17 amino acids, including both terminal residues. The CDR3 loop reads CASTLGALSRRGYTFGP.

About this clonotype: The junction differs from germline at one of its ends, possibly a read error. The V call is TRBV7-6, the J call TRBJ2-4; weak D call: TRBD1 (5 bases). The CDR3 loop spans 13 amino acids. Germline assignment: CDR1 SGHVS and CDR2 FNYEAQ. The CDR3 DNA sequence: TGTGCCAGCAGCTTAGAGGGGAAGGGGTTTCAGCAGTTC. It specifies CASSLEGKGFQQF.

The chain joins TRBV7-6 to TRBJ2-6; no clear D. CDR3 length: 8 amino acids. Germline V gene sequence: CDR1 SGHVS, CDR2 FNYEAQ. Trimming removed 1 base from V and 18 bases from J, with 1 base in between. CDR3 protein: CASSLGTF. The DNA of the CDR3 is TGTGCCAGCAGCTTAGGGACTTTC.

This clonotype has more than one count but fewer than ten. With a much larger clone just one base away, this may be a read error. The rearrangement joins TRBV5-4 to TRBJ2-1; D is possibly TRBD1 (5 bases). This CDR3 region has 14 residues. Trimming took off 1 base at V and 10 bases at J, with 15 bases between the two ends. The germline V gene has CDR1 SGHNT and CDR2 YYREEE (reference sequence). The CDR3 loop reads CASSLRQSSYEQFF. The CDR3 DNA reads as TGTGCCAGCAGCTTGCGACAGTCGTCCTACGAGCAGTTCTTC.

The genes are TRBV5-6 and TRBJ2-7, with 8 bases matching TRBD1. CDR3 size: 15 residues. The germline V gene encodes CDR1 SGHDT and CDR2 YYEEEE. V was pared by 4 bases and J by 0 bases, with 6 bases of the junction left unmatched. The CDR3 loop is CASSHRDRHSYEQYF. As DNA, the CDR3 is TGTGCCAGCAGCCACCGGGACAGGCACTCCTACGAGCAGTACTTC.

The chain is built from TRBV24-1 and TRBJ2-3; TRBD2 aligns across 13 bases. Losses at the gene ends were 4 bases for V and 5 bases for J; bases not matched to a gene: 5. The CDR3 contains 16 residues. CDR1 and CDR2 (germline): KGHDR, SFDVKD. The CDR3 sequence: CATSDRTSGSLDTQYF. CDR3 in DNA: TGTGCCACCAGTGACCGGACTAGCGGGAGTTTAGATACGCAGTATTTT.

Only a few counts were recorded for this clonotype. The missing conserved phenylalanine or tryptophan at the end of this CDR3 makes a read error likely. The DNA is omitted, as the CDR3 cannot be located on it reliably, and the CDR3 follows TCRdb's listing. CDR3: CASSSSTGDYEQYFGN. This sequence joins TRBV12-3 or TRBV12-4 and TRBJ2-6; the DNA was not compared with TRBD1, the D call given in the table. The CDR3 is 16 residues long, counting both termini.

The CDR3 loop is CASTSESYGYTF. The CDR3, as DNA: TGTGCCAGCACCTCAGAGAGCTATGGCTACACCTTC. V and J are TRBV12-3 or TRBV12-4 and TRBJ1-2, with D hard to call. CDR3 size: 12 residues. Trimming took off 7 bases at V and 4 bases at J, with 10 bases between the two ends.

The chain is built from TRBV7-2 and TRBJ2-1; weak D call: TRBD2 (5 bases). Trimming left V 1 base short and J 0 bases short, with 10 bases between. The CDR3 is 16 amino acids. CDR1 and CDR2 from the germline V gene are SGHTA and FQGNSA. CDR3 in amino acids: CASSLDVGSSYNEQFF. The CDR3 DNA follows: TGTGCCAGCAGCTTAGACGTAGGGAGCTCCTACAATGAGCAGTTCTTC.

This chain joins TRBV7-3 and TRBJ2-4; TRBD2 aligns across 7 bases. The J call is in doubt because the DNA end fits TRBJ2-1 better. The CDR3 extends over 15 amino acids. Germline CDR1 is SGHTA and CDR2 is FQGTGA. As DNA, the CDR3 is TGTGCCAGCAGCTTAGGAAAGGGGACTAACAATGAGCAGTTCTTC. It specifies CASSLGKGTNNEQFF.